This TCR beta chain was sequenced during a study of T cells in Graves' hyperthyroidism and ophthalmopathy. Study findings and constraints: Most clonotypes expanded in the thyroid (above 0.001) were also present in blood.

The CDR3 sequence is 13 residues long. As to this clonotype: The target antigen is unknown. One junction end does not reproduce the germline sequence, and a read error may be involved.

TCR beta CDR3 sequences were amplified from RNA transcripts. RT-PCR in the first round (using the HTBI primer set) targeted the TCR CDR3. TCRdb reanalysed the multiplex PCR reads using MiXCR and keeps one entry per CDR3 protein. This sample has 500,000 to 650,000 distinct CDR3 sequences, with 46% found just once. The sequence came from an adult woman with Graves' disease, either hyperthyroidism or ophthalmopathy (not recorded which). Sequencing was performed on peripheral blood or thyroid tissue (not recorded which). The genes are TRBV12-3 or TRBV12-4 and TRBJ1-2; D unclear. CDR3 region: CATSPSNLGGYTF. The CDR3 region has the DNA TGTGCCACCAGTCCATCTAATCTAGGCGGCTACACCTTC.